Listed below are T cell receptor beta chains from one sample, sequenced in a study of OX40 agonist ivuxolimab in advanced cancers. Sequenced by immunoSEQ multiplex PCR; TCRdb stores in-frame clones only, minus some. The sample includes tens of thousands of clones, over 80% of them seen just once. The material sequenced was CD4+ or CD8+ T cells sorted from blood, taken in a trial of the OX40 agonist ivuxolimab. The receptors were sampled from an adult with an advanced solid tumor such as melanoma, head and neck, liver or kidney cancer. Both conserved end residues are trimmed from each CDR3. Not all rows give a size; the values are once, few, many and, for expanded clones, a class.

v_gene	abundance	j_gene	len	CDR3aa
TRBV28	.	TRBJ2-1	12	ASSFNRGYNEQF
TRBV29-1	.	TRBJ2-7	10	SVIGANYEQY
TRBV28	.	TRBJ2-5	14	ASLRVGAGYQETQY
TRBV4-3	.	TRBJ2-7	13	ASSQDPQGAKEQY
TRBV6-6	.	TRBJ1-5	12	ASSYPGGNQPQH
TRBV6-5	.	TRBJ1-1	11	ASSPREHTEAF
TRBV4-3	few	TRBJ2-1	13	ASSQDRTGENEQF
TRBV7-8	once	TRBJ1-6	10	ASSIPLQALH
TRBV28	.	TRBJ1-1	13	ASSPRQGPNTEAF
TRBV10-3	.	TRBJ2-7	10	AISEVSNEQY
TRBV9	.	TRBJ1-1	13	ASSPEGTANTEAF
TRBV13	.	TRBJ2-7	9	ATGTDYEQY
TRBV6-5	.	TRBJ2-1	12	ASSPGPAYNEQF
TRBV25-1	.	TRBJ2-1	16	ASSPGASGRRAYNEQF
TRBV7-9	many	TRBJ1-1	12	ASSQESGNTEAF
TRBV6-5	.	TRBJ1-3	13	ASSYPEDPKGTIY
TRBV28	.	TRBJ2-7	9	ASAHGSEQY
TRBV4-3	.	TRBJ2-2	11	ASSQYYTGELF
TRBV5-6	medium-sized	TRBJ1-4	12	ASSPTGSNEKLF
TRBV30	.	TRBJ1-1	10	AWSAFGTEAF
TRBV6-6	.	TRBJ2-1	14	ASSYSKQFSYNEQF
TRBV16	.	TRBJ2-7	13	ASSQSGGRYSEQY
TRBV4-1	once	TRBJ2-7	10	ASSQGQGEQY
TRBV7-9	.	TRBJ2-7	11	ASRADGTYEQY
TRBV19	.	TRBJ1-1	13	ASSFGQVVNTEAF
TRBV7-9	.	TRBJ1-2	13	ASSSDRGLAYGYT
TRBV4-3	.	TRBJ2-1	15	ASSQDWKGVAGGEQF
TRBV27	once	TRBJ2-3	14	ASSPRTSGNTDTQY
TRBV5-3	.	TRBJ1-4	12	ARSQTGRDEKLF
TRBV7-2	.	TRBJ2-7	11	ASSPGVGYEQY